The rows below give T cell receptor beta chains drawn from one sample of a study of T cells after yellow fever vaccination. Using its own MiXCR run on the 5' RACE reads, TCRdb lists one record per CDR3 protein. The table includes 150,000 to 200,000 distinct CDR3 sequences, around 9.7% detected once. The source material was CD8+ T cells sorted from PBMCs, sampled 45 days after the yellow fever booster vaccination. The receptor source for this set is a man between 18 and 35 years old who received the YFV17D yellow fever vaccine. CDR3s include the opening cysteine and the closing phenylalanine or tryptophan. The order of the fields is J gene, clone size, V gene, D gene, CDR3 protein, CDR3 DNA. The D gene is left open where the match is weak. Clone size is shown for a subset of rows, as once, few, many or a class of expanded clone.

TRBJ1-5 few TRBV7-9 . CASSFVSQPQHF TGTGCCAGCAGCTTTGTTTCTCAGCCCCAGCATTTT
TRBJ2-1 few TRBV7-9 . CASSPPVLGQFF TGTGCCAGCAGCCCCCCGGTCCTAGGCCAGTTCTTC
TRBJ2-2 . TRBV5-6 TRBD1 CASSLVGQGLLTGELFF TGTGCCAGCAGCTTGGTGGGACAGGGCCTATTGACCGGGGAGCTGTTTTTT
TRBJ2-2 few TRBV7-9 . CASSSNPMGTGELFF TGTGCCAGCAGCTCAAACCCGATGGGGACCGGGGAGCTGTTTTTT
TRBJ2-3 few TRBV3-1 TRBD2 CASSLTPGLAGRRTDTQYF TGTGCCAGCAGCCTGACCCCGGGACTAGCGGGAAGACGCACAGATACGCAGTATTTT
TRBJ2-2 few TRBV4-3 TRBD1 CASSQDGAGGLSGELFF TGCGCCAGCAGCCAAGATGGGGCAGGGGGTTTGTCCGGGGAGCTGTTTTTT
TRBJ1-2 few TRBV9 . CASSVGSYGYTF TGTGCCAGCAGCGTAGGCAGCTATGGCTACACCTTC
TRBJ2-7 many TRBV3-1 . CASSQGFGQVHEQYF TGTGCCAGCAGCCAAGGGTTCGGGCAGGTCCACGAGCAGTACTTC
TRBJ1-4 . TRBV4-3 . CASSQEGSQNEKLFF TGCGCCAGCAGCCAAGAGGGCAGTCAAAATGAAAAACTGTTTTTT
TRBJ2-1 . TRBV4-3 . CASSQGDVFHNEQFF TGCGCCAGCAGCCAAGGGGACGTTTTCCACAATGAGCAGTTCTTC
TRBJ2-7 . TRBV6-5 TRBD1 CASSYSGTGVPNFLYEQYF TGTGCCAGCAGTTACAGCGGGACAGGGGTCCCAAATTTTCTCTACGAGCAGTACTTC
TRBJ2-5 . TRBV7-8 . CASSFLDGAGETQYF TGTGCCAGCAGCTTCCTAGACGGGGCGGGGGAGACCCAGTACTTC
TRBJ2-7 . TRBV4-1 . CASSHGAAGTYEQYF TGCGCCAGCAGCCACGGGGCCGCGGGGACCTACGAGCAGTACTTC
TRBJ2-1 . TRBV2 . CASSDSGRAGNEQFF TGTGCCAGCAGTGACTCAGGACGGGCTGGGAATGAGCAGTTCTTC
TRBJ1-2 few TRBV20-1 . CSASVVVPQSYNYGYTF TGCAGTGCTAGTGTTGTCGTCCCACAGTCGTATAACTATGGCTACACCTTC
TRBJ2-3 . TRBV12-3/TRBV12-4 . CASSQARDTDTQYF TGTGCCAGCAGCCAAGCAAGGGACACAGATACGCAGTATTTT
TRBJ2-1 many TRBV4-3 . CASSQDGGGPPSDEQFF TGCGCCAGCAGCCAAGATGGGGGGGGGCCCCCGAGTGATGAGCAGTTCTTC
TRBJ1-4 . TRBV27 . CASSTTPQKLFF TGTGCCAGCAGCACCACCCCCCAAAAACTGTTTTTT
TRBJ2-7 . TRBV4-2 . CASSQNGPEQYF TGTGCCAGCAGCCAAAACGGACCAGAGCAGTACTTC
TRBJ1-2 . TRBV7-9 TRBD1 CASHLGTGYYGYTF TGTGCCAGTCACCTGGGGACAGGGTACTATGGCTACACCTTC
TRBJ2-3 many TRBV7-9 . CASSGYSTDTQYF TGTGCCAGCAGCGGATATAGCACAGATACGCAGTATTTT
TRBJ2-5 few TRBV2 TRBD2 CASRESSGGDSDQYF TGTGCCAGCAGAGAATCCAGCGGGGGGGATTCAGACCAGTACTTC
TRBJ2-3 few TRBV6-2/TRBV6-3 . CASTRPPGDTQCF TGTGCCAGCACCCGGCCGCCCGGGGATACGCAGTGTTTT
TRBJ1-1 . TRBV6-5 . CASSYDSRDTEAFF TGTGCCAGCAGTTATGACAGTAGGGACACTGAAGCTTTCTTT
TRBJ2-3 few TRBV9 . CASSVGSLWGADTQYF TGTGCCAGCAGCGTAGGCAGCCTTTGGGGGGCGGATACGCAGTATTTT
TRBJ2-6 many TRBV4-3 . CASSQETQGTGANVLTF TGCGCCAGCAGCCAAGAAACCCAGGGGACTGGGGCCAACGTCCTGACTTTC
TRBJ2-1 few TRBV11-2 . CASSLGLTTRPSYNEQFF TGTGCCAGCAGCTTAGGGCTCACTACCCGCCCTTCCTACAATGAGCAGTTCTTC
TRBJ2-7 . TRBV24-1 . CATSGSTRHEQYF TGTGCCACCAGTGGCTCGACTAGACACGAGCAGTACTTC
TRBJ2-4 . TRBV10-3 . CAIRAQGADIQYF TGTGCCATCAGAGCCCAGGGTGCGGACATTCAGTACTTC
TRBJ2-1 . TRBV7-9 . CASSRSASSYNEQFF TGTGCCAGCAGCCGTAGCGCGAGCTCCTACAATGAGCAGTTCTTC
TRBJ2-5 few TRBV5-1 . CASSLNSETQYF TGCGCCAGCAGCTTGAATTCAGAGACCCAGTACTTC
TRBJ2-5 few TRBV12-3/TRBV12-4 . CASSLRELMETQYF TGTGCCAGCAGTTTAAGGGAGTTGATGGAGACCCAGTACTTC
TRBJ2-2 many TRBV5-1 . CASSLVGANTGELFF TGCGCCAGCAGCTTGGTTGGAGCGAACACCGGGGAGCTGTTTTTT
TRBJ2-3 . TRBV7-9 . CASSFATSDTQYF TGTGCCAGCAGCTTCGCAACTAGTGATACGCAGTATTTT
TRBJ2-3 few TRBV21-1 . CASSIQGPADTQYF TGTGCCAGCAGCATCCAGGGGCCCGCAGATACGCAGTATTTT
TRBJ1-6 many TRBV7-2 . CASSLAPPPGGSPLHF TGTGCCAGCAGCTTAGCGCCTCCCCCCGGAGGGTCACCCCTCCACTTT
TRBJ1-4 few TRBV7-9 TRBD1 CASSSTGGALSNEKLFF TGTGCCAGCAGCTCTACAGGGGGCGCGTTGTCTAATGAAAAACTGTTTTTT
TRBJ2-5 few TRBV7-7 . CASSPGWRSETQYF TGTGCTAGCAGCCCAGGATGGAGGTCGGAGACCCAGTACTTC
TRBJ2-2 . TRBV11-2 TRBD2 CASSLRGVNTGELFF TGTGCCAGCAGCTTGCGGGGGGTAAACACCGGGGAGCTGTTTTTT
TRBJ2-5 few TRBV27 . CASSPSPRTGRAETQYF TGTGCCAGCAGTCCATCCCCTAGGACAGGGAGGGCAGAGACCCAGTACTTC
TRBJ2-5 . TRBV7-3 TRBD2 CASSLLSGGSQETQYF TGTGCCAGCAGCTTACTTAGCGGGGGCTCGCAAGAGACCCAGTACTTC
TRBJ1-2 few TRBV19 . CASRSYGYTF TGTGCCAGTAGGAGTTATGGCTACACCTTC
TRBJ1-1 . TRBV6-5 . CASSYLGLNTEAFF TGTGCCAGCAGTTATCTCGGATTGAACACTGAAGCTTTCTTT
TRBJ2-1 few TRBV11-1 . CASSSGGGFGDEQFF TGTGCCAGCAGCTCCGGTGGGGGCTTTGGGGATGAGCAGTTCTTC
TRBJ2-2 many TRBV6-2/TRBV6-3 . CASSPRVGDTGELFF TGTGCCAGCAGTCCGAGGGTTGGAGACACCGGGGAGCTGTTTTTT